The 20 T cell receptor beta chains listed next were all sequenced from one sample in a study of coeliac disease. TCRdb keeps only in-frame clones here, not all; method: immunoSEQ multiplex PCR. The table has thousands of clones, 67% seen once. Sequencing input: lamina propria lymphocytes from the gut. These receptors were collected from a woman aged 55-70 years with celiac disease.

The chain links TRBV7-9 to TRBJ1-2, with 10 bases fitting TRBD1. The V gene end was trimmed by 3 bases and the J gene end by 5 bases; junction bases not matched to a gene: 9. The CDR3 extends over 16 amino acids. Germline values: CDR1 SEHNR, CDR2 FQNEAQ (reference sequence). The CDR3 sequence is CASSFGTGAFQYGYTF. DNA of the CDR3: TGTGCCAGCAGCTTTGGGACAGGGGCCTTCCAGTATGGCTACACCTTC.

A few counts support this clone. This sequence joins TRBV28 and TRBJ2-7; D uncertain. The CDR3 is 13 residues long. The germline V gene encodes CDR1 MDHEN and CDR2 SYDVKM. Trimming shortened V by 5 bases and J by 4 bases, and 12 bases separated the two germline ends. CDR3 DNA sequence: TGTGCCAGCAGTCCCGGAGTTGGGTACGAGCAGTACTTC. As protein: CASSPGVGYEQYF. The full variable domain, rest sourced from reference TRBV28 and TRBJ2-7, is DVKVTQSSRYLVKRTGEKVFLECVQDMDHENMFWYRQDPGLGLRLIYFSYDVKMKEKGDIPEGYSVSREKKERFSLILESASTNQTSMYLCASSPGVGYEQYFGPGTRLTVT.

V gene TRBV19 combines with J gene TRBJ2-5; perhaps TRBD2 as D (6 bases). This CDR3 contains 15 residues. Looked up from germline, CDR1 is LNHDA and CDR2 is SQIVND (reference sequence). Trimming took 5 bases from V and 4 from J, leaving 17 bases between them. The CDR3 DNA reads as TGTGCCAGTAGTGATGCTGTTGGAGGGCCAGAGACCCAGTACTTC. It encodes CASSDAVGGPETQYF.

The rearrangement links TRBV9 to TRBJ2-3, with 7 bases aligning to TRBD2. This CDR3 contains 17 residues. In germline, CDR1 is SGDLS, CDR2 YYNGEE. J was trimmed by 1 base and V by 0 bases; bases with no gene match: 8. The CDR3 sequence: CASSVDPSGGGTDTQYF. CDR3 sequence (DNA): TGTGCCAGCAGCGTAGACCCTAGCGGAGGGGGCACAGATACGCAGTATTTT.

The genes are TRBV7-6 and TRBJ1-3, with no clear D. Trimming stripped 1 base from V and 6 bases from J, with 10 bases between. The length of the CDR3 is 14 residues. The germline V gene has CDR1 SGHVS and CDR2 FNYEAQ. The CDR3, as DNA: TGTGCCAGCAGCTTAGGTTTGGCACCAAACACCATATATTTT. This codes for CASSLGLAPNTIYF.

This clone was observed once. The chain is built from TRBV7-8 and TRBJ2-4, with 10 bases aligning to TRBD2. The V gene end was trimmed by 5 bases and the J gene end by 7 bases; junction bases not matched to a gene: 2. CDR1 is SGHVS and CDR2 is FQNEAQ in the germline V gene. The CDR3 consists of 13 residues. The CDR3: CASSPGLANIQYF. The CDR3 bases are TGTGCCAGCAGCCCGGGACTAGCGAACATTCAGTACTTC.

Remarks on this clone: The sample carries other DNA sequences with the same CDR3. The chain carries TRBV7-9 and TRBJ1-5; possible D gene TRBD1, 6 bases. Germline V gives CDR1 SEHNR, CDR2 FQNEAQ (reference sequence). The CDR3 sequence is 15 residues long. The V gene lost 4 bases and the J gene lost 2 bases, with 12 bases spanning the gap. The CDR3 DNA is TGTGCCAGCAGCTCGACAGGATCTGGCAATCAGCCCCAGCATTTT. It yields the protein CASSSTGSGNQPQHF.

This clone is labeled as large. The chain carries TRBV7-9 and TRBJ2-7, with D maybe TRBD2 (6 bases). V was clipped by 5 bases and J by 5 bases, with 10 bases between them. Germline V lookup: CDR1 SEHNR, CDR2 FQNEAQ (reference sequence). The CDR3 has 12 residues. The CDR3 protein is CASSQPGDEQYF. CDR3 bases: TGTGCCAGCAGCCAACCGGGGGACGAGCAGTACTTC.

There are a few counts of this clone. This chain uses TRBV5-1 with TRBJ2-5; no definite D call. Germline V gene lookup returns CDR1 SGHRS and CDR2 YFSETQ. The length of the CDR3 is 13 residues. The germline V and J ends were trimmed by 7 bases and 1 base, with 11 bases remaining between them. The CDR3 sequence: CASSVYGQETQYF. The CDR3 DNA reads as TGCGCCAGCTCGGTCTACGGCCAAGAGACCCAGTACTTC.

The CDR3 loop is CASSLRRTEAFF. The CDR3 DNA is TGTGCCAGCAGTTTGAGGCGCACTGAAGCTTTCTTT. The rearrangement uses TRBV28 and TRBJ1-1; no firm D call. The CDR3 extends over 12 amino acids. Germline V gives CDR1 MDHEN, CDR2 SYDVKM. V was clipped by 3 bases and J by 4 bases, with 6 bases between them.

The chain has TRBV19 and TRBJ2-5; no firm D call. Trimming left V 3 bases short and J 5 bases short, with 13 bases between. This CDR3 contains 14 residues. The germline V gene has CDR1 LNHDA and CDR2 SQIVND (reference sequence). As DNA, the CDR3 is TGTGCCAGTAGTATCGGTCCGCTAAAGGAGACCCAGTACTTC. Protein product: CASSIGPLKETQYF.

The CDR3 reads CASSWPGSTDTQYF. In DNA, the CDR3 is TGTGCCAGTAGTTGGCCTGGCTCCACAGATACGCAGTATTTT. The chain joins TRBV19 to TRBJ2-3, with D uncertain. CDR3 length equals 14 residues. The ends were cut back, 5 bases at V and 2 bases at J, with 11 bases in the middle. Germline CDR1 is LNHDA and CDR2 is SQIVND (reference sequence).

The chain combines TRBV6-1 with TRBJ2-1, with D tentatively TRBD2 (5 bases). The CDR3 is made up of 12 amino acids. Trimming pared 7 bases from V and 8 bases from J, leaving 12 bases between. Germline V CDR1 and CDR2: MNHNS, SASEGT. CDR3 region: CASTGMVDEQFF. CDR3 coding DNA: TGTGCCAGCACCGGGATGGTCGATGAGCAGTTCTTC.

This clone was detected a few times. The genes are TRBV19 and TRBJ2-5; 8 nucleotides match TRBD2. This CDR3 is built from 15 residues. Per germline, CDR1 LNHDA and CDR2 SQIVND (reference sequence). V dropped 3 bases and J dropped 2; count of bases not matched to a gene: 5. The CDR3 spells CASSISGSGQETQYF. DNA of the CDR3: TGTGCCAGTAGTATCAGCGGGAGTGGGCAAGAGACCCAGTACTTC.

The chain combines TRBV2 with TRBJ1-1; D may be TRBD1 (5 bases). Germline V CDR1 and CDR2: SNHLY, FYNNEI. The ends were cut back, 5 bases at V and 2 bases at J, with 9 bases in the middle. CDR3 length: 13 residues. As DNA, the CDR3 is TGTGCCAGCAGTCTTGACAGCAACACTGAAGCTTTCTTT. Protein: CASSLDSNTEAFF.

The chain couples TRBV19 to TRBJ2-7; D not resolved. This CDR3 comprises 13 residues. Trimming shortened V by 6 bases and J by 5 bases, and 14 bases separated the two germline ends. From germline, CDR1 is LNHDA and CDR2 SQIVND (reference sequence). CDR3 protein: CASSLEGPDEQYF. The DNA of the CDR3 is TGTGCCAGTAGCCTAGAAGGTCCCGACGAGCAGTACTTC.

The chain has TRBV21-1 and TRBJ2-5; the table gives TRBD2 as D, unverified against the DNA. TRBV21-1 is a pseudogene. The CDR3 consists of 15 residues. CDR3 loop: CASSNIGGGQETQYF. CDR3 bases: TGTGCCAGCAGCAATATAGGGGGGGGCCAAGAGACCCAGTACTTC.

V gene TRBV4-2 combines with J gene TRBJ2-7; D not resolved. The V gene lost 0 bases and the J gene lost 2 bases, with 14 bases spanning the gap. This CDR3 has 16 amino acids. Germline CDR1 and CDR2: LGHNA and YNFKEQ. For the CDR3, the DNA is TGTGCCAGCAGCCAAGATTTTGGCGGCAGAGCCTACGAGCAGTACTTC. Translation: CASSQDFGGRAYEQYF.

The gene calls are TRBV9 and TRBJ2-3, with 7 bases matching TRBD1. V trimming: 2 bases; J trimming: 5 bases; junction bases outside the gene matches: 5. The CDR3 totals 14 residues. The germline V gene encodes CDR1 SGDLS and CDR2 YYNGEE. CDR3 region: CASSVQGVLDTQYF. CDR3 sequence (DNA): TGTGCCAGCAGCGTCCAGGGGGTGTTAGATACGCAGTATTTT. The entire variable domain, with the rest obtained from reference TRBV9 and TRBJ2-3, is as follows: DSGVTQTPKHLITATGQRVTLRCSPRSGDLSVYWYQQSLDQGLQFLIQYYNGEERAKGNILERFSAQQFPDLHSELNLSSLELGDSALYFCASSVQGVLDTQYFGPGTRLTVL.

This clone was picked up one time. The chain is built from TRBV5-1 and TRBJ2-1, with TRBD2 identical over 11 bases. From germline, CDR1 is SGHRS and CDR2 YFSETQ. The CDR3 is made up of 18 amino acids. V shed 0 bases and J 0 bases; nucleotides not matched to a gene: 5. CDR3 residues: CASSLVSSGGSSYNEQFF. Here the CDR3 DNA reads TGCGCCAGCAGCTTGGTCTCTAGCGGGGGGAGCTCCTACAATGAGCAGTTCTTC.